This T cell receptor beta chain came from a study of blood T cell repertoires in COVID-19. Study in general: Sources were T cells, B-cell-depleted T cells, or PBMCs; the material itself was cDNA or gDNA.

The CDR3 is 14 residues long. The ends were cut back, 3 bases at V and 5 bases at J, with 12 bases in the middle. Germline lookup yields CDR1 SGHNT and CDR2 YYREEE (reference sequence). Measured with immunoSEQ multiplex PCR; TCRdb has only the in-frame clones, and not every one. This table holds about 140,000 clones, under 90% found once. The V call is TRBV5-4, the J call TRBJ2-1, with D tentatively TRBD2 (6 bases). Sequenced input: peripheral blood. The source is a human donor in a cohort sampled during active COVID-19. The CDR3 reads CASSSGGADNEQFF. For the CDR3, the DNA is TGTGCCAGCAGCTCGGGCGGGGCGGACAATGAGCAGTTCTTC.